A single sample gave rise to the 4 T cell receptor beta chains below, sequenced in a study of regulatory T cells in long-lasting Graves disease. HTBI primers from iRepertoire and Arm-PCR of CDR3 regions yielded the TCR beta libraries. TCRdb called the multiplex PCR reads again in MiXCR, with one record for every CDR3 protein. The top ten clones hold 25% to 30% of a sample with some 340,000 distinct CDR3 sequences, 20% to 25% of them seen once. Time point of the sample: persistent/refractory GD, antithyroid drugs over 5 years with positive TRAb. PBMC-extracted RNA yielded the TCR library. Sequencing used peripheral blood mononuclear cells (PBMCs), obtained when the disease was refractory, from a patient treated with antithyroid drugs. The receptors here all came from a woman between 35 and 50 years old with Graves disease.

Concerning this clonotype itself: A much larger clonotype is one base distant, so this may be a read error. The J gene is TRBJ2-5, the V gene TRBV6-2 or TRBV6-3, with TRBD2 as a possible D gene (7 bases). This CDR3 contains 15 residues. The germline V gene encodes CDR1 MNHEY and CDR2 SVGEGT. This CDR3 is CASSYSTGREETPYF. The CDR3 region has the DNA TGTGCCAGCAGTTACTCTACAGGGAGGGAAGAGACCCCGTACTTC.

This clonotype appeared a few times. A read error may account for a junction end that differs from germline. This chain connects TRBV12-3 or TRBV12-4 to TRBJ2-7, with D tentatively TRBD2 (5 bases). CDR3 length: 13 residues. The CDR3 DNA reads TGTACCAGCAGCCTCCTCGGACTCGGCGAGCAGTACTTC. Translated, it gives CTSSLLGLGEQYF.

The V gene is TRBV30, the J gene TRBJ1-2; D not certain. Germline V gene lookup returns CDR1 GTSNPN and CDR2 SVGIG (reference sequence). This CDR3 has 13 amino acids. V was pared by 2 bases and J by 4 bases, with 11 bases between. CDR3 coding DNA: TGTGCCTGGAGTAACTTCTCCGGCTATGGCTACACCTTC. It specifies CAWSNFSGYGYTF.

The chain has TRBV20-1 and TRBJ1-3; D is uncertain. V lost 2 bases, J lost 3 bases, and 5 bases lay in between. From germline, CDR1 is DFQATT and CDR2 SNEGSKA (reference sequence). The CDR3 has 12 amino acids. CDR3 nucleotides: TGCAGTGCTAGAACAATTGGAAACACCATATATTTT. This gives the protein CSARTIGNTIYF.